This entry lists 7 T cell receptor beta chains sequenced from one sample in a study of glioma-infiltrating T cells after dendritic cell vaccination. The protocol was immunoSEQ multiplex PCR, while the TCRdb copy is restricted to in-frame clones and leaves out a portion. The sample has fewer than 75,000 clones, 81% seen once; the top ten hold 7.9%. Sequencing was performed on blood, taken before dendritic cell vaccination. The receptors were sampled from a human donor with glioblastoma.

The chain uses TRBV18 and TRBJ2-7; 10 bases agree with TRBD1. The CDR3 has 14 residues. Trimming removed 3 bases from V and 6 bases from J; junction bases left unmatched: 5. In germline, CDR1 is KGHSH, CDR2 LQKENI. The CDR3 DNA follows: TGTGCCAGCTCACCGGTGGGGACAGGGGCCGAGCAGTACTTC. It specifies CASSPVGTGAEQYF.

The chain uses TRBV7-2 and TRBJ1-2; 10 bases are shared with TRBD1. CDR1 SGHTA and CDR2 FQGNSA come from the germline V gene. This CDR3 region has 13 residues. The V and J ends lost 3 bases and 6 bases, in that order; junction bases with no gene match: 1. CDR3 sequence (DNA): TGTGCCAGCAGCTTCGGGACAGGGGATGGCTACACCTTC. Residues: CASSFGTGDGYTF. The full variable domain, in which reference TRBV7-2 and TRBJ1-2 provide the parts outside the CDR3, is GAGVSQSPSNKVTEKGKDVELRCDPISGHTALYWYRQSLGQGLEFLIYFQGNSAPDKSGLPSDRFSAERTGGSVSTLTIQRTQQEDSAVYLCASSFGTGDGYTFGSGTRLTVV.

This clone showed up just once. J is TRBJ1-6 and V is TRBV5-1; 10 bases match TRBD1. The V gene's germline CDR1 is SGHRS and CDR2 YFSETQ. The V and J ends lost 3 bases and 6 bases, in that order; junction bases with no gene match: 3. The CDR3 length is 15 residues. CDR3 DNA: TGCGCCAGCAGCTCGGGACAGGGGATTAATTCACCCCTCCACTTT. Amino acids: CASSSGQGINSPLHF. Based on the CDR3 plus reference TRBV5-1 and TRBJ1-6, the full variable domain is KAGVTQTPRYLIKTRGQQVTLSCSPISGHRSVSWYQQTPGQGLQFLFEYFSETQRNKGNFPGRFSGRQFSNSRSEMNVSTLELGDSALYLCASSSGQGINSPLHFGNGTRLTVT.

CDR3 loop: CASSPRTGGETQYF. The CDR3 DNA reads TGTGCCAGCAGTCCCCGGACAGGGGGAGAGACCCAGTACTTC. The J gene is TRBJ2-5, the V gene TRBV6-5, with 10 bases that match TRBD1. From germline, CDR1 is MNHEY and CDR2 SVGAGI. The trim removed 5 bases at V and 4 bases at J, leaving 4 bases unmatched. The CDR3 runs 14 residues.

DNA for the CDR3: TGCGCCAGCAGCCAAGAGCTCCACCAGAATGGCTACACCTTC. Translating it yields CASSQELHQNGYTF. The chain has TRBV4-1 and TRBJ1-2, with D hard to call. The CDR3 extends over 14 amino acids. Trimming removed 0 bases from V and 6 bases from J, with 11 bases in between. Per the germline V gene, CDR1 is MGHRA and CDR2 is YSYEKL.

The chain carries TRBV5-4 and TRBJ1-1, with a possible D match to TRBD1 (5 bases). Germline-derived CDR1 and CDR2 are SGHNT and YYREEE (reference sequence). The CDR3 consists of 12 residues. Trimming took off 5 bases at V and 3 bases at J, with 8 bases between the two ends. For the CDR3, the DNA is TGTGCCAGCAGAGGACACCACACTGAAGCTTTCTTT. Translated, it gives CASRGHHTEAFF.

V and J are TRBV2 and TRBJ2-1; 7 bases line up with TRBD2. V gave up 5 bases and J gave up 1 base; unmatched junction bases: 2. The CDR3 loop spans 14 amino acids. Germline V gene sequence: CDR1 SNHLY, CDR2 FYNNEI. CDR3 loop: CASSIGRSYNEQFF. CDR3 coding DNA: TGTGCCAGCAGTATCGGGAGGTCCTACAATGAGCAGTTCTTC.